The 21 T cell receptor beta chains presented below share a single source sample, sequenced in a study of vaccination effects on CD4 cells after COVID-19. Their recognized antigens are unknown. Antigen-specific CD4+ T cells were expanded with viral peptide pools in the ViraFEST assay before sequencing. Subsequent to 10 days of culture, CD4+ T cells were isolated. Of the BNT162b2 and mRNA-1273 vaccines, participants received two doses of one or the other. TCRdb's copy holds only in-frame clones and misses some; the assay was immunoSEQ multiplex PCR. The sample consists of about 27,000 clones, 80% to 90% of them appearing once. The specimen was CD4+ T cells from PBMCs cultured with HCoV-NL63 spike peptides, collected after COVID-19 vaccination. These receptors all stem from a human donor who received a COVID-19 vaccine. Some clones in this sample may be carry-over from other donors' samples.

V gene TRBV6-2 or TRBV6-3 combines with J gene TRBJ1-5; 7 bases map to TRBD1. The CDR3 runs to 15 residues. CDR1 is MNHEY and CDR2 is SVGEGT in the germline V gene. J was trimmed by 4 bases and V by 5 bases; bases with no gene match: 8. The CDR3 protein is CASSLNQGGNQPQHF. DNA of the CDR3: TGTGCCAGCAGTCTGAACCAGGGGGGGAATCAGCCCCAGCATTTT.

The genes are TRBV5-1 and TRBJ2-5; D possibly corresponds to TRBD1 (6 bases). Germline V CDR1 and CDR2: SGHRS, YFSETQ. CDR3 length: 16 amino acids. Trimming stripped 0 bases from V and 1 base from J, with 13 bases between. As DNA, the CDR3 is TGCGCCAGCAGCTTGGCCGTCGGGACACTCCAAGAGACCCAGTACTTC. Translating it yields CASSLAVGTLQETQYF.

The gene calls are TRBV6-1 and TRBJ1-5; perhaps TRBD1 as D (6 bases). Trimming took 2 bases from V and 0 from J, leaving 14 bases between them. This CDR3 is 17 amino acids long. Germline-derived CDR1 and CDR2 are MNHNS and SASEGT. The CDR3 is CASSEWTALDSNQPQHF. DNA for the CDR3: TGTGCCAGCAGTGAATGGACAGCGTTAGATAGCAATCAGCCCCAGCATTTT.

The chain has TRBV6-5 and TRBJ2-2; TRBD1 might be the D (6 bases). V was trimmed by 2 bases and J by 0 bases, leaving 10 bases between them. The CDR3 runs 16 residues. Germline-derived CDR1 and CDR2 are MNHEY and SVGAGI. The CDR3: CASSYAAGANTGELFF. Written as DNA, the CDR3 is TGTGCCAGCAGTTACGCGGCAGGGGCGAACACCGGGGAGCTGTTTTTT.

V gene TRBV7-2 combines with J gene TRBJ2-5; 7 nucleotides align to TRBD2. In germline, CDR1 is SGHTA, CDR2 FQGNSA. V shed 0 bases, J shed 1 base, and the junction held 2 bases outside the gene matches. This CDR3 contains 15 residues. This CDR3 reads CASSLAGTTQETQYF. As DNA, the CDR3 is TGTGCCAGCAGCTTAGCGGGGACTACCCAAGAGACCCAGTACTTC.

This CDR3 reads CASSQPDRLNNEQFF. The DNA of the CDR3 is TGCGCCAGCAGCCAACCCGACAGGTTAAACAATGAGCAGTTCTTC. The rearrangement links TRBV4-1 to TRBJ2-1; D possibly corresponds to TRBD1 (6 bases). V gave up 2 bases and J gave up 5 bases, with 13 bases separating them. The length of the CDR3 is 15 residues. Germline CDR1 is MGHRA and CDR2 is YSYEKL.

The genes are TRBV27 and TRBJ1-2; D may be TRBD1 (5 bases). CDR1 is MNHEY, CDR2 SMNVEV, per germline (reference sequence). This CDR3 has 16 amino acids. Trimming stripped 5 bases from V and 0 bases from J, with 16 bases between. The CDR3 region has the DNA TGTGCCAGCAGTCCCAAGGGGACGCGGACTAACTATGGCTACACCTTC. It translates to CASSPKGTRTNYGYTF.

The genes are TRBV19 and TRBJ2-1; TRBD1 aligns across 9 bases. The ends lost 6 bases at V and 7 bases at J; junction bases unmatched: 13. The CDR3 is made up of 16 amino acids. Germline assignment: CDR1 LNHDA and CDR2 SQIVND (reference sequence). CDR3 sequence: CASRRDRDFSRNEQFF. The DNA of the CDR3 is TGTGCCAGTAGGAGGGACAGGGACTTTTCACGGAATGAGCAGTTCTTC.

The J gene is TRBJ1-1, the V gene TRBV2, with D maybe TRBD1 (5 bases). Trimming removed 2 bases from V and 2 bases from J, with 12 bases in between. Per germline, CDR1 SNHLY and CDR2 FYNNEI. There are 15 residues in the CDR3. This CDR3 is CASSERDRGNTEAFF. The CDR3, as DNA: TGTGCCAGCAGTGAACGCGACAGAGGTAACACTGAAGCTTTCTTT.

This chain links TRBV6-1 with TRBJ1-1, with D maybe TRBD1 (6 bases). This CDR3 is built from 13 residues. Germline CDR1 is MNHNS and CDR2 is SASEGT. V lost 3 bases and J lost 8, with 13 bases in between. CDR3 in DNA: TGTGCCAGCAGTGATCGGAGGACAGCCGAAGCTTTCTTT. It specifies CASSDRRTAEAFF.

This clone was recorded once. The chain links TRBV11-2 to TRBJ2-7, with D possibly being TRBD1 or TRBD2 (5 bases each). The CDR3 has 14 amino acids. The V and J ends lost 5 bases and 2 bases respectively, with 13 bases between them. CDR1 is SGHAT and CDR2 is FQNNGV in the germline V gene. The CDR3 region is CASSPGTNPYEQYV. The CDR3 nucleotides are TGTGCCAGCAGCCCAGGGACCAACCCCTACGAGCAGTACGTC.

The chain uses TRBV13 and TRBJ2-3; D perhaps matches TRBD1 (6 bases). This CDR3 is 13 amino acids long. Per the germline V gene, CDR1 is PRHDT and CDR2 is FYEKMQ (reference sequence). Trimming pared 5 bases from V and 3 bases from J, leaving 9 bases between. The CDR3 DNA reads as TGTGCCAGCAGCCAACAGGGAACAGATACGCAGTATTTT. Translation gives CASSQQGTDTQYF.

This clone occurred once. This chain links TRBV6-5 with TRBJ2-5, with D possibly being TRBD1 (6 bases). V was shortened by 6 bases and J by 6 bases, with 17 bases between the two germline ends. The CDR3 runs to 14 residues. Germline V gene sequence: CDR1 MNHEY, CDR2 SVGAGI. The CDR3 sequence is CASSTPTGTKTQYF. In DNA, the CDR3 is TGTGCCAGCAGCACACCTACAGGGACGAAGACCCAGTACTTC.

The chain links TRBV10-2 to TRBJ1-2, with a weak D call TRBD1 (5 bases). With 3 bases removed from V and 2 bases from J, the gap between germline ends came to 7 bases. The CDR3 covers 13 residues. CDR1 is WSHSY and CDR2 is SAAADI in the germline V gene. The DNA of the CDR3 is TGCGCCAGCAGTGATCGGGGGAACTATGGCTACACCTTC. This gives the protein CASSDRGNYGYTF.

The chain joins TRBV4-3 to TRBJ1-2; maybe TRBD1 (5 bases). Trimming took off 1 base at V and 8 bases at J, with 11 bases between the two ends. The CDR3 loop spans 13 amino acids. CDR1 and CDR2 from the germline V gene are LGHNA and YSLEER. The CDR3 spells CASSQAKGRGYTF. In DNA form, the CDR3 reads TGCGCCAGCAGCCAAGCAAAGGGGCGAGGCTACACCTTC.

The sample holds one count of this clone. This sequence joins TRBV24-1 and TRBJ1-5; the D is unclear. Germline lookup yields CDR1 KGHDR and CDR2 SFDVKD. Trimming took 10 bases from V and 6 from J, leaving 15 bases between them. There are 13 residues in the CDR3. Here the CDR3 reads CATTLGEGQPQHF. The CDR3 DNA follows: TGTGCCACGACCTTAGGTGAAGGTCAGCCCCAGCATTTT.

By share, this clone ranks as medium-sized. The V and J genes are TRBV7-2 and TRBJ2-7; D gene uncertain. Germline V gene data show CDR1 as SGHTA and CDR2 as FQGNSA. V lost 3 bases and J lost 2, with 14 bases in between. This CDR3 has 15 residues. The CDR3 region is CASSFSSRDPYEQYV. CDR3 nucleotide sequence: TGTGCCAGCAGCTTCTCCTCTCGAGACCCCTACGAGCAGTACGTC.

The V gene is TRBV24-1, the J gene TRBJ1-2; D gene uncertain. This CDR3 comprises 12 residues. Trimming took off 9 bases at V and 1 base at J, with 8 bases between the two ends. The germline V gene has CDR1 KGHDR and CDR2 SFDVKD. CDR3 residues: CATLDLNYGYTF. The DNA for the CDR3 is TGTGCCACCCTGGACCTTAACTATGGCTACACCTTC.

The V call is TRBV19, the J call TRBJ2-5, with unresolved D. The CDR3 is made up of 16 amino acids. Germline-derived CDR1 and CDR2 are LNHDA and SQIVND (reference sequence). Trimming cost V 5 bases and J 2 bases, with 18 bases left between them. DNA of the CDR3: TGTGCCAGTAGTGACACCCCCACCCGAGATCAAGAGACCCAGTACTTC. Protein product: CASSDTPTRDQETQYF.

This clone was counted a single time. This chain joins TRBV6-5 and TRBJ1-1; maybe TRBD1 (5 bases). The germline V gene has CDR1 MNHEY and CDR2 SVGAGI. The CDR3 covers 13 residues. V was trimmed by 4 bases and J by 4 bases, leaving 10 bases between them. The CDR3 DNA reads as TGTGCCAGCAGTTCCATTCAGGGCACTGAAGCTTTCTTT. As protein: CASSSIQGTEAFF.

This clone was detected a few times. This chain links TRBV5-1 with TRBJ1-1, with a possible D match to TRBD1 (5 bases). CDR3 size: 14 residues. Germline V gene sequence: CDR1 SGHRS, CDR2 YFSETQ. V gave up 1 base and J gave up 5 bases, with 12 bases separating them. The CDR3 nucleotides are TGCGCCAGCAGCTTGTTTCAGGGAGGGACTGAAGCTTTCTTT. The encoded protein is CASSLFQGGTEAFF.